This entry lists 7 T cell receptor beta chains sequenced from one sample in a study of cytotoxic CD8 clonotypes in ibrutinib-treated CLL. Clones were read by immunoSEQ multiplex PCR, and TCRdb kept only the in-frame ones, dropping some. The table lists around 130,000 clones, about 85% of them singletons, with 3% to 4% in the top ten. Sequencing was performed on PBMCs, taken after 24 months of ibrutinib treatment. These receptors were collected from a human donor with chronic lymphocytic leukemia.

This chain links TRBV5-3 with TRBJ2-3, with 9 bases identical to TRBD1. TRBV5-3 is known as an ORF, though its function is uncertain. V gave up 2 bases and J gave up 7 bases; unmatched junction bases: 8. This CDR3 region has 15 residues. Here the CDR3 reads CARSLPGQGLNTQYF. As DNA, the CDR3 is TGTGCCAGAAGCTTACCCGGACAGGGGTTGAATACGCAGTATTTT.

As for this clone: Distinct nucleotide sequences in the sample also encode this CDR3. V is TRBV7-9 and J is TRBJ1-1; D uncertain. This CDR3 spans 14 amino acids. Trimming removed 3 bases from V and 1 base from J, with 9 bases in between. Germline loops: CDR1 SEHNR, CDR2 FQNEAQ (reference sequence). CDR3 amino acids: CASSLGRANTEAFF. CDR3 nucleotides: TGTGCCAGCAGCTTGGGGAGGGCGAACACTGAAGCTTTCTTT.

This sequence joins TRBV13 and TRBJ2-7, with D perhaps matching TRBD2 (5 bases). V lost 4 bases and J lost 1, with 8 bases in between. The CDR3 runs 13 residues. Germline V lookup: CDR1 PRHDT, CDR2 FYEKMQ (reference sequence). CDR3 region: CASSSRESYEQYF. In nucleotides, the CDR3 is TGTGCCAGCAGCTCCCGGGAATCCTACGAGCAGTACTTC.

The CDR3 loop is CSAQRGDNQPQHF. DNA of the CDR3: TGCAGCGCCCAACGGGGGGACAATCAGCCCCAGCATTTT. The chain couples TRBV29-1 to TRBJ1-5; D possibly corresponds to TRBD1 (5 bases). V lost 7 bases, J lost 3 bases, and 13 bases lay in between. The germline gives CDR1 SQVTM, CDR2 ANQGSEA. The CDR3 covers 13 residues. The variable domain in full, completed from reference TRBV29-1 and TRBJ1-5, reads SAVISQKPSRDICQRGTSLTIQCQVDSQVTMMFWYRQQPGQSLTLIATANQGSEATYESGFVIDKFPISRPNLTFSTLTVSNMSPEDSSIYLCSAQRGDNQPQHFGDGTRLSIL.

The rearrangement uses TRBV2 and TRBJ2-2; D possibly corresponds to TRBD1 (5 bases). V was clipped by 6 bases and J by 7 bases, with 15 bases between them. Germline V gene sequence: CDR1 SNHLY, CDR2 FYNNEI. CDR3 length: 14 residues. As DNA, the CDR3 is TGTGCCAGCAGCGTCCAGGGCTCGGGCGGGGAGCTGTTTTTT. This sequence encodes CASSVQGSGGELFF.

The chain links TRBV4-2 to TRBJ1-3; 10 bases fit TRBD1. The CDR3 runs 19 residues. CDR1 and CDR2 (germline): LGHNA, YNFKEQ. V lost 0 bases and J lost 3; bases outside the gene matches: 11. Here the CDR3 DNA reads TGTGCCAGCAGCCAAGATCATGCGCGGGGGACAGGGGTTGGAAACACCATATATTTT. Translation gives CASSQDHARGTGVGNTIYF.

For this clone: A read error may account for a junction end that differs from germline. This sequence joins TRBV9 and TRBJ2-3, with D tentatively TRBD2 (5 bases). Germline CDR1 is SGDLS and CDR2 is YYNGEE. The CDR3 runs to 16 residues. DNA of the CDR3: TGTGCCAGCAGCGTACACCTAGCCCCTAGCACAGATGCGCAGTATTTT. This sequence encodes CASSVHLAPSTDAQYF.